The subject of this entry is one T cell receptor beta chain. Its matching antigen is unknown. The sample comes from a study of T cells after yellow fever vaccination. Findings of the study overall: Contamination of FACS-sorted repertoires by abundant clonotypes from the bulk population could occur. Though weaker, the secondary response peaked faster, on day 5 versus 15.

One entry per CDR3 protein, called by TCRdb with MiXCR from the 5' RACE reads. The sample holds approximately 120,000 distinct CDR3 sequences, nearly 15% seen once. The CDR3 runs to 18 residues. Germline CDR1 reads LNHDA; CDR2 reads SQIVND (reference sequence). Trimming took 5 bases from V and 5 from J, leaving 24 bases between them. V usage is TRBV19 and J usage is TRBJ2-2; tentatively, D is TRBD1 (5 bases). The sequence derives from a man aged 18 to 29 who received the YFV17D yellow fever vaccine. Specimen: CD8+ T cells sorted from PBMCs, collected 5 days after the yellow fever booster vaccination. CDR3 in DNA: TGTGCCAGTAGTCTCCGCCTACCGGACACAGTACGGACCGGGGAGCTGTTTTTT. Its translation is CASSLRLPDTVRTGELFF. Full variable domain (missing parts from reference TRBV19 and TRBJ2-2): DGGITQSPKYLFRKEGQNVTLSCEQNLNHDAMYWYRQDPGQGLRLIYYSQIVNDFQKGDIAEGYSVSREKKESFPLTVTSAQKNPTAFYLCASSLRLPDTVRTGELFFGEGSRLTVL.